This TCR beta chain was sequenced in a study of blood T cell repertoires in COVID-19. Germline V gene sequence: CDR1 SGHRS, CDR2 YFSETQ. The CDR3 runs 13 residues. V was shortened by 7 bases and J by 1 base, with 8 bases between the two germline ends. This clone was seen a single time. This table comes from immunoSEQ multiplex PCR, and its TCRdb copy is limited to in-frame clones, with some not included. Of about 180,000 clones listed, approximately 87% are singletons. This chain uses TRBV5-1 with TRBJ2-2; D not resolved. Sequenced material: peripheral blood. The TCR comes from a man aged 65-85 years with active or convalescent COVID-19. The CDR3 loop reads CASQQRNTGELFF. The CDR3 DNA is TGCGCCAGCCAACAGAGGAACACCGGGGAGCTGTTTTTT.